Here is one TCR beta chain with its context. The antigen is not known. The data were produced by immunoSEQ multiplex PCR, yet TCRdb's version contains in-frame clones alone and is incomplete. Among approximately 1.5 million clones, 95% to 99% were seen once, and the ten largest hold less than 0.55%. V was pared by 8 bases and J by 5 bases, with 7 bases between. The V gene's germline CDR1 is MNHNS and CDR2 SASEGT. The CDR3 sequence is 11 residues long. The sample is drawn from a study of shared clonotypes between healthy human individuals. Study observations and caveats: Naive subsets tended to show greater estimated richness than memory subsets.

This sequence was found in a man younger than 45 in good health. The sequenced sample was naive CD4+ T cells sorted from blood. Subset reported: CD45RA+ positively selected. The chain links TRBV6-1 to TRBJ2-1; D unclear. For the CDR3, the DNA is TGTGCCAGCGGGTTTAACAATGAGCAGTTCTTC. Translation: CASGFNNEQFF.